This T cell receptor (beta chain) was recovered during a study of blood T cell repertoires in COVID-19. CDR3 length: 13 amino acids. Germline values: CDR1 MNHEY, CDR2 SMNVEV (reference sequence). With 3 bases removed from V and 5 bases from J, the gap between germline ends came to 11 bases. The protocol was immunoSEQ multiplex PCR, while the TCRdb copy is restricted to in-frame clones and leaves out a portion. The repertoire includes about 100,000 clones, about nine tenths of them detected once, and 6.5% to 7% sits in the top ten. The TCR was taken from a man aged 45-65 years with active or convalescent COVID-19. Material for sequencing was peripheral blood. The genes are TRBV27 and TRBJ2-7; D ambiguous. CDR3 bases: TGTGCCAGCAGTTTGGCCCCCACTAACGAGCAGTACTTC. Translation gives CASSLAPTNEQYF.